Below are 21 T cell receptor beta chains sequenced from a single sample in a study of PD-1 blockade in classical Hodgkin lymphoma. Clones were read by immunoSEQ multiplex PCR, and TCRdb kept only the in-frame ones, dropping some. The sample includes approximately 29,000 clones, over 70% of them seen just once. Time point defined: cycle 4 day 1 (C4D1), after five to seven weeks of nivolumab. Every one of the patients relapsed after autologous stem cell transplantation (brentuximab vedotin exposure was variable). The sequenced sample was peripheral blood mononuclear cells (PBMCs), obtained before the fourth cycle of nivolumab. The receptors derive from a human donor with classical Hodgkin lymphoma.

The sample holds a few counts of this clone. The J gene is TRBJ2-7, the V gene TRBV6-5, with TRBD2 matching over 12 bases. The CDR3 length is 15 residues. The V gene's germline CDR1 is MNHEY and CDR2 SVGAGI. V shed 6 bases, J shed 2 bases, and the junction held 5 bases outside the gene matches. The CDR3 coding sequence is TGTGCCAGCAGATCCTCTAGCGGGGGGGCCTACGAGCAGTACTTC. Translation gives CASRSSSGGAYEQYF.

The chain recombines TRBV12-5 with TRBJ2-7; 11 bases line up with TRBD2. The ends lost 5 bases at V and 3 bases at J; junction bases unmatched: 12. The CDR3 totals 17 residues. From germline, CDR1 is LGHNT and CDR2 FRNRAP. CDR3 loop: CASGPSPLAGAIYEQYF. The CDR3, as DNA: TGTGCTAGTGGTCCCTCACCACTAGCGGGGGCAATCTACGAGCAGTACTTC.

The V gene is TRBV5-4, the J gene TRBJ1-2; 7 bases align to TRBD1. After removal of 3 bases from V and 3 bases from J, the junction contained 2 bases not matched to a gene. Germline V gene lookup returns CDR1 SGHNT and CDR2 YYREEE (reference sequence). This CDR3 spans 13 amino acids. DNA of the CDR3: TGTGCCAGCAGCTGGGACAGTGACTATGGCTACACCTTC. The encoded protein is CASSWDSDYGYTF. Variable domain in full (rest from reference TRBV5-4 and TRBJ1-2): ETGVTQSPTHLIKTRGQQVTLRCSSQSGHNTVSWYQQALGQGPQFIFQYYREEENGRGNFPPRFSGLQFPNYSSELNVNALELDDSALYLCASSWDSDYGYTFGSGTRLTVV.

The chain has TRBV18 and TRBJ2-3; 7 nucleotides line up with TRBD1. With V trimmed by 3 bases and J by 3 bases, 6 bases remained unmatched. From germline, CDR1 is KGHSH and CDR2 LQKENI. The CDR3 contains 15 residues. The CDR3 nucleotides are TGTGCCAGCTCACCTACTCAGGGGGAGACAGATACGCAGTATTTT. It translates to CASSPTQGETDTQYF.

This clone has a handful of counts. V usage is TRBV28 and J usage is TRBJ1-2; 7 bases fit TRBD1. Unmatched junction bases numbered 5, after V lost 5 bases and J lost 5 bases. This CDR3 is built from 13 residues. Germline CDR1 reads MDHEN; CDR2 reads SYDVKM. CDR3 nucleotide sequence: TGTGCCAGCAGTCGACAGGGTCGTTATGGCTACACCTTC. The encoded protein is CASSRQGRYGYTF.

This CDR3 is CAWSRGTNQPQHF. For the CDR3, the DNA is TGCGCCTGGTCGCGGGGAACTAATCAGCCCCAGCATTTT. The rearrangement uses TRBV4-1 and TRBJ1-5; D is uncertain. The V end was cut by 11 bases, the J end by 4 bases, with 15 bases between. The CDR3 is 13 residues long. CDR1 MGHRA and CDR2 YSYEKL come from the germline V gene.

The chain uses TRBV11-3 and TRBJ2-3; D is uncertain. Trimming shortened V by 1 base and J by 2 bases, and 7 bases separated the two germline ends. This CDR3 has 14 residues. Per germline, CDR1 SGHNT and CDR2 YENEEA. Here the CDR3 reads CASSLVATTDTQYF. The CDR3 coding sequence is TGTGCCAGCAGCTTAGTGGCCACCACAGATACGCAGTATTTT.

The V gene is TRBV5-1, the J gene TRBJ1-1; a possible D gene is TRBD1 (5 bases). Germline CDR1 and CDR2: SGHRS and YFSETQ. CDR3 length: 15 amino acids. Trimming took 5 bases from V and 0 from J, leaving 14 bases between them. CDR3 sequence (DNA): TGCGCCAGCAGGTGGGGACGGGGGATGAACACTGAAGCTTTCTTT. Its translation is CASRWGRGMNTEAFF.

The rearrangement joins TRBV7-3 to TRBJ2-7; D gene uncertain. Trimming took 5 bases from V and 3 from J, leaving 8 bases between them. Germline V gene sequence: CDR1 SGHTA, CDR2 FQGTGA. This CDR3 region has 12 residues. The CDR3: CASSPAGYEQYF. CDR3 sequence (DNA): TGTGCCAGCAGCCCAGCCGGCTACGAGCAGTACTTC.

The J gene is TRBJ2-7, the V gene TRBV2; 7 positions agree with TRBD2. The CDR3 loop spans 15 amino acids. CDR1 is SNHLY, CDR2 FYNNEI, per germline. With V trimmed by 1 base and J by 1 base, 4 bases remained unmatched. CDR3 bases: TGTGCCAGCAGTGAAGTAGGCGGGGGATCCTACGAGCAGTACTTC. Translation: CASSEVGGGSYEQYF.

This clone has just a few counts. The chain employs TRBV13 and TRBJ1-2; D may be TRBD1 (5 bases). Looked up from germline, CDR1 is PRHDT and CDR2 is FYEKMQ (reference sequence). The CDR3 totals 13 residues. Trimming took 0 bases from V and 14 from J, leaving 16 bases between them. CDR3 loop: CASSLGLQVYSTF. CDR3 in DNA: TGTGCCAGCAGCTTAGGCCTACAGGTCTACAGTACCTTC.

This chain connects TRBV7-2 to TRBJ2-7; D is unresolved. The V gene's germline CDR1 is SGHTA and CDR2 FQGNSA. The CDR3 is 11 amino acids. Trimming removed 5 bases from V and 2 bases from J, with 4 bases in between. CDR3 DNA: TGTGCCAGCAGCCGAACCTACGAGCAGTACTTC. The encoded protein is CASSRTYEQYF.

J is TRBJ1-1 and V is TRBV10-3; D not certain. This CDR3 comprises 13 residues. V was trimmed by 3 bases and J by 3 bases, leaving 8 bases between them. In germline, CDR1 is ENHRY, CDR2 SYGVKD. CDR3 region: CAISEWGYTEAFF. CDR3 DNA sequence: TGTGCCATCAGTGAATGGGGTTACACTGAAGCTTTCTTT.

V usage is TRBV11-2 and J usage is TRBJ2-1; 13 bases map to TRBD2. Losses at the gene ends were 6 bases for V and 6 bases for J; bases not matched to a gene: 8. The CDR3 is 16 residues long. In germline, CDR1 is SGHAT, CDR2 FQNNGV. In nucleotides, the CDR3 is TGTGCCAGCAGTCGACTAGCGGGGGGACGCCGCAATGAGCAGTTCTTC. This encodes CASSRLAGGRRNEQFF.

CDR3 sequence reads: CASSDVTGVRQPQHF. CDR3 coding DNA: TGTGCCAGCAGTGATGTGACAGGGGTGAGACAGCCCCAGCATTTT. The rearrangement joins TRBV2 to TRBJ1-5; 8 bases are a match to TRBD1. The V gene end was trimmed by 3 bases and the J gene end by 7 bases; junction bases not matched to a gene: 8. Germline-derived CDR1 and CDR2 are SNHLY and FYNNEI. The CDR3 contains 15 residues.

The CDR3 here is CASRLTGYLYEQYF. The DNA of the CDR3 is TGTGCCAGCAGGCTGACAGGGTACCTCTACGAGCAGTACTTC. This chain joins TRBV28 and TRBJ2-5, with 7 nucleotides matching TRBD1. The last part of the DNA fits TRBJ2-7 better; the J call may be wrong. The germline CDR1 and CDR2 sequences are MDHEN and SYDVKM. CDR3 length: 14 residues.

This chain joins TRBV7-2 and TRBJ1-1; D may be TRBD1 (6 bases). The V end lost 2 bases, the J end lost 7 bases, and 14 bases lay between the germline ends. The CDR3 totals 14 residues. Germline-derived CDR1 and CDR2 are SGHTA and FQGNSA. The CDR3 sequence is CASSLTQGTIEAFF. CDR3 nucleotide sequence: TGTGCCAGCAGCTTAACCCAGGGGACCATTGAAGCTTTCTTT.

As concerns this clone: At the DNA level, this CDR3 is encoded by other sequences in the same sample as well. The V call is TRBV7-3, the J call TRBJ1-1, with TRBD1 as a possible D gene (5 bases). CDR1 and CDR2 from the germline V gene are SGHTA and FQGTGA. V was trimmed by 2 bases and J by 2 bases, leaving 6 bases between them. The CDR3 has 13 amino acids. The CDR3 loop reads CASSLQGNTEAFF. The CDR3 region has the DNA TGTGCCAGCAGCTTACAGGGAAACACTGAAGCTTTCTTT. Supplemented by reference TRBV7-3 and TRBJ1-1, the full variable domain reads GAGVSQTPSNKVTEKGKYVELRCDPISGHTALYWYRQSLGQGPEFLIYFQGTGAADDSGLPNDRFFAVRPEGSVSTLKIQRTERGDSAVYLCASSLQGNTEAFFGQGTRLTVV.

This clone occurred a few times. J is TRBJ1-1 and V is TRBV11-2; D is unclear. Germline lookup yields CDR1 SGHAT and CDR2 FQNNGV. This CDR3 comprises 13 residues. Between the trimmed V and J ends, which lost 3 bases and 5 bases, there was a span of 10 bases. The CDR3 sequence is CASSLVGKTEAFF. As DNA, the CDR3 is TGTGCCAGCAGCTTGGTAGGGAAGACTGAAGCTTTCTTT.

The CDR3 bases are TGTGCCAGCAGCTTGGGACATTTTGACACCGGGGAGCTGTTTTTT. Translated, it gives CASSLGHFDTGELFF. The chain is built from TRBV11-2 and TRBJ2-2; D may be TRBD1 (6 bases). CDR1 SGHAT and CDR2 FQNNGV come from the germline V gene. The CDR3 extends over 15 amino acids. V was trimmed by 3 bases and J by 3 bases, leaving 11 bases between them.

J is TRBJ2-7 and V is TRBV6-1; 9 bases are a match to TRBD1. The J segment lost 3 bases and the V segment lost 1 base, leaving 4 bases of the junction unmatched. CDR3 length: 15 amino acids. Per the germline V gene, CDR1 is MNHNS and CDR2 is SASEGT. The CDR3 region is CASSEVGTGLYEQYF. The CDR3 nucleotides read TGTGCCAGCAGTGAAGTAGGGACAGGGCTCTACGAGCAGTACTTC.